This TCR beta chain was captured by sequencing in a study of OX40 agonist ivuxolimab in advanced cancers. In the study overall: The patients received agonistic anti-OX40 (CD134) antibody ivuxolimab.

The germline CDR1 and CDR2 sequences are SGHRS and YFSETQ. Trimming removed 2 bases from V and 1 base from J, with 6 bases in between. CDR3 size: 13 residues. As to this clone: The antigen is undetermined. In the same sample, other DNA sequences code for this CDR3.

Generated by immunoSEQ multiplex PCR, the TCRdb table keeps only in-frame clones and is missing some. The table includes tens of thousands of clones, less than 95% detected once. The study's findings and limits: Not determined was the antigen specificity of the expanded peripheral T cells. There were, on average, more expanded clones in CD8+ T cells than in CD4+.

The sequences come from CD4+ or CD8+ T cells sorted from blood, collected in a trial of the OX40 agonist ivuxolimab. V usage is TRBV5-1 and J usage is TRBJ1-1, with unresolved D. The sequence was obtained from an adult with an advanced solid tumor such as melanoma, head and neck, liver or kidney cancer. For the CDR3, the DNA is TGCGCCAGCAGCTTAGGAGGGAACACTGAAGCTTTCTTT. Translated, it gives CASSLGGNTEAFF.